The table lists the clone carrying this T cell receptor (beta chain) with a count of one. Its cognate antigen is unknown. A single base separates this from a much larger clone, so it may be a read error. This CDR3 is also generated by other DNA sequences in the sample. This record comes from a study of shared clonotypes between healthy human individuals. General observations from the study: Inspection by rarefaction showed sorted-subset sequencing to be incomplete despite large depth. Across subsets, estimated richness was generally greater for naive than for memory populations. Sample collection involved blood only; tissue repertoires are likely different.

As defined, naive CD8 cells were CD45RO-negative and positively selected for CCR7, with terminally differentiated effector memory CD45RA+ cells excluded. Study donors comprised healthy, HIV-negative adults devoid of recent acute infection or vaccination. The CDR3 is 13 residues long. V lost 4 bases, J lost 4 bases, and 11 bases lay in between. Germline V lookup: CDR1 SGHAT, CDR2 FQNNGV. The assay was immunoSEQ multiplex PCR, and TCRdb's table has in-frame clones only and misses some. The sample lists some 2,000,000 clones; about 95% were seen once. The TCR originated in a man aged 18 to 35 in good health. Sequenced: naive CD8+ T cells sorted from blood. V gene TRBV11-2 combines with J gene TRBJ2-7; the D gene is possibly TRBD2 (6 bases). The CDR3 protein is CASSSTGGYEQYF. The DNA for the CDR3 is TGTGCCAGCAGCTCCACTGGGGGGTACGAGCAGTACTTC. The variable domain in full, with the rest retrieved from reference TRBV11-2 and TRBJ2-7, is EAGVAQSPRYKIIEKRQSVAFWCNPISGHATLYWYQQILGQGPKLLIQFQNNGVVDDSQLPKDRFSAERLKGVDSTLKIQPAKLEDSAVYLCASSSTGGYEQYFGPGTRLTVT.